This T cell receptor beta chain emerged from a study of OX40 agonist ivuxolimab in advanced cancers. The CDR3 totals 15 residues. Trimming at V came to 1 base and at J to 5 bases, leaving 4 bases not matched to a gene. In germline, CDR1 is MDHEN, CDR2 SYDVKM. This clone is medium-sized (0.01 to 0.1%). The antigen remains unidentified. The table came from immunoSEQ multiplex PCR; TCRdb's copy has only in-frame clones and leaves some out. Among 9,500 to 15,000 clones listed, around 66% were seen once. Findings of the study overall: Within 6 weeks, CD4+ and CD8+ blood T cells expanded clonally at 0.1 to 3.0 mg/kg.

The chain recombines TRBV28 with TRBJ1-5; TRBD1 agrees at 8 bases. The sequencing used CD4+ or CD8+ T cells sorted from blood, collected in a trial of the OX40 agonist ivuxolimab. The receptor's source is an adult with an advanced solid tumor such as melanoma, head and neck, liver or kidney cancer. The CDR3 loop is CASSLLDRADQPQHF. The DNA for the CDR3 is TGTGCCAGCAGTTTATTGGACAGGGCTGATCAGCCCCAGCATTTT.